The present TCR beta chain was sequenced within a study of OX40 agonist ivuxolimab in advanced cancers. Across the study: Hepatocellular carcinoma, melanoma, renal cell or head and neck cancer affected the dose-escalation patients. From about 23 to 85 years was the age range, with a mean of 60 years, and approximately 80% were male. Study-wide results and caveats: More expanded clones were seen, on average, in CD8+ T cells than in CD4+.

The CDR3 runs 11 residues. Between the trimmed V and J ends, which lost 5 bases and 3 bases, there was a span of 5 bases. CDR1 is MNHEY, CDR2 SVGAGI, per germline. To note about this clone: Its specificity is unknown.

The protocol was immunoSEQ multiplex PCR, while the TCRdb copy is restricted to in-frame clones and leaves out a portion. The sample holds approximately 31,000 clones; roughly nine tenths are singletons and the top ten take more than 25%. The TCR originated in an adult with an advanced solid tumor such as melanoma, head and neck, liver or kidney cancer. This specimen consisted of CD4+ or CD8+ T cells sorted from blood, obtained in a trial of the OX40 agonist ivuxolimab. This chain uses TRBV6-5 with TRBJ2-7; D ambiguous. Here the CDR3 reads CASSENYEQYF. DNA of the CDR3: TGTGCCAGCAGTGAGAACTACGAGCAGTACTTC.